The 32 T cell receptor beta chains presented below share a single source sample, sequenced in a study of spatial heterogeneity in lung cancer. TCRdb reprocessed the 5' RACE reads with MiXCR, giving one entry per CDR3 protein. The sample lists 12,000 or so distinct CDR3 sequences, approximately 6.2% occurring once. Time point: sample taken at primary tumor resection. Tumor, nontumor lung or frozen PBMC supplied whole RNA, sequenced without sorting. The specimen comprised normal lung tissue next to the tumor, sampled at surgery. Receptors originate from a male donor with early-stage non-small cell lung cancer.

The sample holds many counts of this clonotype. The genes are TRBV20-1 and TRBJ2-7, with TRBD1 identical over 10 bases. This CDR3 contains 14 residues. J gave up 5 bases and V 5 bases, and 9 bases lay outside the gene matches. From germline, CDR1 is DFQATT and CDR2 SNEGSKA (reference sequence). CDR3 region: CSAGRDRGINEQYF. In nucleotides, the CDR3 is TGCAGTGCTGGCCGGGACAGGGGCATTAACGAGCAGTACTTC.

The chain uses TRBV20-1 and TRBJ2-3, with D tentatively TRBD1 or TRBD2 (5 bases each). This CDR3 has 15 residues. Germline loops: CDR1 DFQATT, CDR2 SNEGSKA (reference sequence). Trimming took 4 bases from V and 0 from J, leaving 14 bases between them. The CDR3 DNA reads as TGCAGTGCTACAATCCGGGACGTTAGCACAGATACGCAGTATTTT. Amino acid sequence: CSATIRDVSTDTQYF.

This clonotype has at least ten counts. In nucleotides, the CDR3 is TGTGCCAGCAGTCGACAGGGAAGTGACAATCAGCCCCAGCATTTT. Translation: CASSRQGSDNQPQHF. V gene TRBV27 combines with J gene TRBJ1-5; 7 bases map to TRBD1. CDR3 length equals 15 residues. The ends lost 5 bases at V and 3 bases at J; junction bases unmatched: 7. From germline, CDR1 is MNHEY and CDR2 SMNVEV (reference sequence).

This clonotype was seen repeatedly, ten times or more. The rearrangement links TRBV12-3 or TRBV12-4 to TRBJ2-6; 9 nucleotides align to TRBD1. Trimming took 3 bases from V and 4 from J; bases not matched to a gene: 10. CDR3 length: 18 amino acids. As DNA, the CDR3 is TGTGCCAGCAGTTTTGGACAGGGGAAATTCTCCGGGGCCAACGTCCTGACTTTC. Translated: CASSFGQGKFSGANVLTF.

This clonotype is medium-sized by share. The chain uses TRBV4-3 and TRBJ2-1; D unclear. Germline assignment: CDR1 LGHNA and CDR2 YSLEER. Trimming shortened V by 1 base and J by 8 bases, and 3 bases separated the two germline ends. The CDR3 totals 11 residues. The CDR3 is CASSQGYEQFF. CDR3 bases: TGCGCCAGCAGCCAAGGGTATGAGCAGTTCTTC.

CDR3 sequence (DNA): TGCGCCAGCAGCTTGGTCGGGACAGGGGAAGAGACCCAGTACTTC. Translating gives CASSLVGTGEETQYF. J is TRBJ2-5 and V is TRBV5-1; the match to TRBD1 covers 10 bases. Trimming at V came to 0 bases and at J to 3 bases, leaving 2 bases not matched to a gene. This CDR3 has 15 residues. The germline V gene encodes CDR1 SGHRS and CDR2 YFSETQ. Using reference TRBV5-1 and TRBJ2-5 for the parts outside the CDR3, the full variable domain is KAGVTQTPRYLIKTRGQQVTLSCSPISGHRSVSWYQQTPGQGLQFLFEYFSETQRNKGNFPGRFSGRQFSNSRSEMNVSTLELGDSALYLCASSLVGTGEETQYFGPGTRLLVL.

This clonotype has a count of ten or more. The chain links TRBV20-1 to TRBJ1-3; D is perhaps TRBD1 (6 bases). The CDR3 has 14 amino acids. Trimming removed 3 bases at V and 4 bases at J, with 13 bases between. Germline V gene lookup returns CDR1 DFQATT and CDR2 SNEGSKA (reference sequence). The CDR3 loop reads CSARAVGGGNTIYF. CDR3 nucleotide sequence: TGCAGTGCTAGGGCCGTAGGGGGAGGAAACACCATATATTTT.

This clonotype was found many times. The rearrangement joins TRBV2 to TRBJ1-1; 7 positions match TRBD1. CDR1 is SNHLY and CDR2 is FYNNEI in the germline V gene. The CDR3 length is 14 residues. The junction had 4 bases not matched to a gene; V was cut back by 6 bases and J by 0 bases. The CDR3, as DNA: TGTGCCAGCAGCCGGACAGGCATGAACACTGAAGCTTTCTTT. Its protein is CASSRTGMNTEAFF.

This clonotype was seen repeatedly, ten times or more. The chain links TRBV11-3 to TRBJ2-1, with TRBD2 identical over 7 bases. After removal of 1 base from V and 9 bases from J, the junction contained 0 bases not matched to a gene. The CDR3 totals 12 residues. Germline CDR1 is SGHNT and CDR2 is YENEEA. CDR3 bases: TGTGCCAGCAGCTTAGCGGGAGGTGAGCAGTTCTTC. Its protein is CASSLAGGEQFF.

This clonotype was observed at least ten times. The chain recombines TRBV6-2 or TRBV6-3 with TRBJ2-1; no clear D gene. The germline V gene encodes CDR1 MNHEY and CDR2 SVGEGT. V lost 6 bases and J 5 bases, leaving 17 bases between the germline ends. The CDR3 extends over 15 amino acids. The CDR3 protein is CASRPIWTENNEQFF. The CDR3 nucleotides are TGTGCCAGCAGACCAATTTGGACGGAGAACAATGAGCAGTTCTTC.

Many counts were recorded for this clonotype. The J gene is TRBJ2-5, the V gene TRBV9; a weak D match, TRBD2 (7 bases). CDR1 is SGDLS and CDR2 is YYNGEE in the germline V gene. Trimming took 5 bases from V and 2 from J, leaving 16 bases between them. This CDR3 comprises 15 residues. CDR3 protein: CASSLIGGAQETQYF. The CDR3 nucleotides read TGTGCCAGCAGTCTTATTGGGGGGGCGCAAGAGACCCAGTACTTC.

This clonotype was observed at least ten times. V is TRBV12-3 or TRBV12-4 and J is TRBJ1-1, with TRBD1 matching 9 bases. J gave up 8 bases and V 8 bases, and 3 bases lay outside the gene matches. The CDR3 runs to 11 residues. The CDR3 spells CASWTGAEAFF. In nucleotides, the CDR3 is TGTGCCAGCTGGACAGGGGCCGAAGCTTTCTTT.

This clonotype was counted ten times or more. The rearrangement uses TRBV12-3 or TRBV12-4 and TRBJ2-3; 12 nucleotides line up with TRBD2. Trimming cost V 6 bases and J 0 bases; bases outside gene matches: 4. The CDR3 length is 16 residues. In DNA form, the CDR3 reads TGTGCCAGCAGCCGGGGACTAGCGGGTAGCACAGATACGCAGTATTTT. Amino acid sequence: CASSRGLAGSTDTQYF.

This chain connects TRBV20-1 to TRBJ2-1; D perhaps matches TRBD2 (7 bases). Germline CDR1 is DFQATT and CDR2 is SNEGSKA (reference sequence). V lost 4 bases to trimming and J lost 1 base, with 20 bases between them. The CDR3 contains 17 residues. In DNA form, the CDR3 reads TGCAGTGCTAACCTCGGGGGGCGTGCCCCGTCCTACAATGAGCAGTTCTTC. It codes for CSANLGGRAPSYNEQFF.

This clonotype was seen many times. The chain joins TRBV19 to TRBJ2-7; 13 bases agree with TRBD2. Germline CDR1 LNHDA, CDR2 SQIVND (reference sequence). V was pared by 5 bases and J by 4 bases, with 8 bases of the junction left unmatched. CDR3 length equals 16 residues. DNA of the CDR3: TGTGCCAGTAGTGCCCGACTAGCGGGAGGACCTTACGAGCAGTACTTC. This translates into CASSARLAGGPYEQYF.

This clonotype is labeled as medium-sized. This rearrangement joins TRBV7-2 to TRBJ1-5, with D tentatively TRBD1 (6 bases). The ends were cut back, 5 bases at V and 0 bases at J, with 11 bases in the middle. Germline CDR1 reads SGHTA; CDR2 reads FQGNSA. The CDR3 spans 15 residues. The CDR3 sequence: CASSQQGFSNQPQHF. The CDR3 nucleotides read TGTGCCAGCAGCCAACAGGGTTTTAGCAATCAGCCCCAGCATTTT.

This clonotype was counted at least ten times. CDR3 nucleotides: TGTGCCAGCAGGGACCGACTAGCGGGAGTTGGCAATGAGCAGTTCTTC. This translates into CASRDRLAGVGNEQFF. The rearrangement joins TRBV6-6 to TRBJ2-1; TRBD2 aligns across 12 bases. Trimming took 6 bases from V and 6 from J; bases not matched to a gene: 9. The germline V gene encodes CDR1 MNHNY and CDR2 SVGAGI (reference sequence). The length of the CDR3 is 16 residues.

Sample share makes this clonotype medium-sized (0.01 to 0.1%). V and J are TRBV27 and TRBJ1-4, with unresolved D. From germline, CDR1 is MNHEY and CDR2 SMNVEV (reference sequence). V was pared by 5 bases and J by 5 bases, with 9 bases between. The CDR3 is made up of 13 amino acids. CDR3 nucleotides: TGTGCCAGCAGTCTTGAGAGGAATGAAAAACTGTTTTTT. Amino acids: CASSLERNEKLFF.

In its sample, this clonotype was seen a few times. The rearrangement uses TRBV24-1 and TRBJ2-3, with D perhaps TRBD1 (6 bases). The V end lost 5 bases, the J end lost 2 bases, and 13 bases lay between the germline ends. The CDR3 is 15 residues long. Per germline, CDR1 KGHDR and CDR2 SFDVKD. The CDR3 region has the DNA TGTGCCACCAGTGGGGGCGGACAGCCCACAGATACGCAGTATTTT. It is translated as CATSGGGQPTDTQYF.

This clonotype appeared many times. J is TRBJ1-2 and V is TRBV7-9; D might be TRBD1 (6 bases). V was pared by 4 bases and J by 3 bases, with 12 bases between. The CDR3 extends over 14 amino acids. CDR1 and CDR2 (germline): SEHNR, FQNEAQ (reference sequence). DNA for the CDR3: TGTGCCAGCAGCTACGGGGGCGGCGACTATGGCTACACCTTC. Its protein product is CASSYGGGDYGYTF.

The table lists this clonotype with many counts. The chain is built from TRBV12-3 or TRBV12-4 and TRBJ2-5; tentative D call: TRBD1 (5 bases). This CDR3 region has 14 residues. Trimming took off 5 bases at V and 1 base at J, with 11 bases between the two ends. CDR3 nucleotides: TGTGCCAGCAGTCTGGGGCTTTTCCAAGAGACCCAGTACTTC. Residues: CASSLGLFQETQYF.

This clonotype was recorded many times. This chain uses TRBV20-1 with TRBJ2-7; 8 bases align to TRBD2. The J segment lost 0 bases and the V segment lost 0 bases, leaving 7 bases of the junction unmatched. The germline gives CDR1 DFQATT, CDR2 SNEGSKA (reference sequence). There are 16 residues in the CDR3. The CDR3 nucleotides read TGCAGTGCTAGAGACTCCAGCGGGAGCTTCTCCTACGAGCAGTACTTC. Translated: CSARDSSGSFSYEQYF.

The genes are TRBV3-2 and TRBJ1-2. TRBV3-2 is recorded as a pseudogene. This CDR3 is built from 15 residues. The CDR3 region is CASSQDRAGWHGYTF. In nucleotides, the CDR3 is TGTGCCAGCAGCCAAGATCGGGCAGGCTGGCATGGCTACACCTTC.

This clonotype was seen ten or more times. The V call is TRBV5-1, the J call TRBJ2-3; D might be TRBD1 or TRBD2, each matching 5 bases. The length of the CDR3 is 15 residues. V was clipped by 1 base and J by 4 bases, with 13 bases between them. Germline V gives CDR1 SGHRS, CDR2 YFSETQ. The CDR3, as DNA: TGCGCCAGCAGCTTGATCGGGCTGGGGGCAGATACGCAGTATTTT. Its protein product is CASSLIGLGADTQYF.

The sample holds many counts of this clonotype. The chain uses TRBV5-5 and TRBJ2-2; D is unresolved. From germline, CDR1 is SGHKS and CDR2 YYEKEE (reference sequence). The CDR3 has 13 residues. V was trimmed by 0 bases and J by 7 bases, leaving 7 bases between them. The chain's CDR3 is CASSLVEYGELFF. The CDR3 nucleotides read TGTGCCAGCAGCTTGGTAGAGTACGGGGAGCTGTTTTTT.

Remarks on this clonotype: The CDR3 ends on some other residue instead of the conserved phenylalanine or tryptophan, so this is likely a read error. This sequence joins TRBV5-1 and TRBJ2-7; D gene ambiguous. V was pared by 4 bases and J by 2 bases, with 10 bases between. CDR1 and CDR2 (germline): SGHRS, YFSETQ. CDR3 length: 13 residues. The CDR3 region is CASSGDLPYEQYS. CDR3 nucleotides: TGCGCCAGCAGCGGTGACCTACCCTACGAGCAGTACTCC.

This clonotype was recorded many times. The chain recombines TRBV2 with TRBJ2-2; 10 nucleotides align to TRBD2. CDR3 length: 16 amino acids. With 3 bases clipped from V and 5 bases from J, the junction kept 6 bases outside the gene matches. The germline CDR1 and CDR2 sequences are SNHLY and FYNNEI. CDR3: CASSEIRTSGTGELFF. DNA for the CDR3: TGTGCCAGCAGTGAGATCCGGACTAGCGGTACCGGGGAGCTGTTTTTT.

This chain joins TRBV5-1 and TRBJ1-2; maybe TRBD1 (6 bases). Looked up from germline, CDR1 is SGHRS and CDR2 is YFSETQ. Between the trimmed V and J ends, which lost 2 bases and 6 bases, there was a span of 11 bases. The length of the CDR3 is 13 residues. CDR3 loop: CASSFPQGNGYTF. The CDR3 bases are TGCGCCAGCAGCTTTCCACAGGGAAATGGCTACACCTTC.

This clonotype was recorded many times. The chain recombines TRBV5-1 with TRBJ1-1, with 9 bases that match TRBD1. The germline gives CDR1 SGHRS, CDR2 YFSETQ. There are 13 residues in the CDR3. The trim removed 3 bases at V and 5 bases at J, leaving 2 bases unmatched. CDR3 bases: TGCGCCAGCAGCTACGGACAGGGGACTGAAGCTTTCTTT. Protein: CASSYGQGTEAFF.

This clonotype was detected only a few times. The chain has TRBV4-3 and TRBJ2-7; D is perhaps TRBD2 (6 bases). The CDR3 is 15 amino acids. V was clipped by 0 bases and J by 6 bases, with 15 bases between them. From germline, CDR1 is LGHNA and CDR2 YSLEER. For the CDR3, the DNA is TGCGCCAGCAGCCAAGAAAGGGCAGGGAGGTCCGAGCAGTACTTC. It codes for CASSQERAGRSEQYF.

This clonotype has ten or more counts. This sequence joins TRBV10-3 and TRBJ2-7, with D possibly TRBD1 on 6 matching bases. This CDR3 spans 13 amino acids. The germline V and J ends were trimmed by 6 bases and 0 bases, with 9 bases remaining between them. Germline values: CDR1 ENHRY, CDR2 SYGVKD. Here the CDR3 reads CAIRWDNSYEQYF. CDR3 coding DNA: TGTGCCATCAGGTGGGACAACTCCTACGAGCAGTACTTC.

In this sample, this clonotype turned up many times. The chain links TRBV5-1 to TRBJ2-7, with D uncertain. Trimming took off 4 bases at V and 1 base at J, with 12 bases between the two ends. The germline gives CDR1 SGHRS, CDR2 YFSETQ. This CDR3 spans 14 amino acids. The CDR3, as DNA: TGCGCCAGCAGCCCCCAGACGGTATCCTACGAGCAGTACTTC. It yields the protein CASSPQTVSYEQYF. Drawing the rest from reference TRBV5-1 and TRBJ2-7, the complete variable domain is KAGVTQTPRYLIKTRGQQVTLSCSPISGHRSVSWYQQTPGQGLQFLFEYFSETQRNKGNFPGRFSGRQFSNSRSEMNVSTLELGDSALYLCASSPQTVSYEQYFGPGTRLTVT.